This T cell receptor (beta chain) was captured by sequencing in a study of T cells expressing NK-cell markers. TCR beta cDNA was generated via 5'RACE template switching incorporating UMIs. Using the 5' RACE reads, TCRdb records one entry per CDR3 protein without DNA. This repertoire includes 350,000 to 400,000 distinct CDR3 sequences. Points on this clonotype: Its antigen is not known.

Study observations and caveats: The study found dominant NKG2C+ clonotypes at roughly 1.0-8% of CD8+ T cells in roughly six donors. The study did not resolve the HCMV specificity of expanded NKG2C+ T cell clones.

This receptor was taken from a woman aged 45-65 years in good health. Specimen: blood T cells: a sorted CD56 or NKG2C T cell subset, CD4+ or CD8+ T cells, or bulk PBMC T cells (not recorded which).

The CDR3 spells CASSRDAGPRNEQFF. The rearrangement uses TRBV7-6 and TRBJ2-1; TCRdb returns TRBD2, unconfirmable since there is no DNA. Germline CDR1 is SGHVS and CDR2 is FNYEAQ. The CDR3 sequence is 15 residues long.